This paragraph reports one T cell receptor beta chain. The antigen is undetermined. At one of its ends the junction is not consistent with the germline gene, which may arise from a read error. TCRbeta libraries were built with three rounds of nested PCR, modified from ARM-PCR. TCRdb itself ran the multiplex PCR reads through MiXCR, one entry per CDR3 protein. Here the sample spans about 110,000 distinct CDR3 sequences, under 65% being singletons. Per the germline V gene, CDR1 is MNHNY and CDR2 is SVGAGI (reference sequence). The CDR3 totals 10 residues. The template was RNA from unsorted bulk tissue. More than 3 cm separated this lung sample from the edge of the tumor. This entry is derived from a study of tumor and adjacent non-tumor tissue in lung cancer. On the study more broadly: There were 11 to 13 adenocarcinoma, a couple of squamous cell carcinoma and 1 small cell lung cancer cases. Samples averaged roughly 4.3 million productive TCRbeta reads each.

Regarding the study as a whole: In normal lung, the top 100 clones were significantly more dominant than in tumor.

The rearrangement joins TRBV6-6 to TRBJ1-2; the D gene is possibly TRBD1 (5 bases). The TCR sequence derives from a man aged 55 to 69 with non-small cell lung cancer. Sequenced sample: distant non-tumor lung tissue. The CDR3 protein is CASRQSGYTF. CDR3 coding DNA: TGCGCCAGCAGACAGAGTGGCTACACCTTC.